Listed below are T cell receptor beta chains from one sample, sequenced in a study of shared clonotypes between healthy human individuals. Produced via immunoSEQ multiplex PCR; TCRdb's table is partial and in-frame only. In the table there are roughly 1,500,000 clones, 98% of which are singletons. Sequenced material: naive CD4+ T cells sorted from blood. The receptors here all came from a man aged 30 to 39 in good health. Both conserved end residues are part of each CDR3. Each record gives: J gene, V gene, clone size, D gene, CDR3 DNA, CDR3 protein. The D gene is left open where the match is weak. Rows may omit the clone size; those that give it use once, few, many or a size class.

j_gene: TRBJ1-5
v_gene: TRBV6-1
abundance: -
d_gene: TRBD1
CDR3nt: TGTGCCAGCAGTGCTCGGGACAGGGGTCAGCCCCAGCATTTT
CDR3aa: CASSARDRGQPQHF

j_gene: TRBJ2-7
v_gene: TRBV28
abundance: -
d_gene: TRBD2
CDR3nt: TGTGCCAGCAGTTTCGGGAGGCAGTACGAGCAGTACTTC
CDR3aa: CASSFGRQYEQYF

j_gene: TRBJ1-2
v_gene: TRBV18
abundance: once
d_gene: TRBD1
CDR3nt: TGTGCCAGCTCACCGGGGACAGGGGGACTGTATGGCTACACCTTC
CDR3aa: CASSPGTGGLYGYTF

j_gene: TRBJ2-5
v_gene: TRBV5-1
abundance: -
d_gene: -
CDR3nt: TGCGCCAGCAGCTTGCCAGGGCAGGGCCGAGAGACCCAGTACTTC
CDR3aa: CASSLPGQGRETQYF

j_gene: TRBJ2-2
v_gene: TRBV12-5
abundance: -
d_gene: -
CDR3nt: TGTGCTAGTGGTTTCTCTGGGGAGCTGTTTTTT
CDR3aa: CASGFSGELFF

j_gene: TRBJ2-7
v_gene: TRBV5-5
abundance: -
d_gene: -
CDR3nt: TGTGCCAGCAGCTTCTTGAGGGAATACGAGCAGTACTTC
CDR3aa: CASSFLREYEQYF

j_gene: TRBJ2-1
v_gene: TRBV7-9
abundance: -
d_gene: TRBD1
CDR3nt: TGTGCCAGCAGCTTACGGACAGGCCGTGGGTACAATGAGCAGTTCTTC
CDR3aa: CASSLRTGRGYNEQFF

j_gene: TRBJ1-2
v_gene: TRBV28
abundance: -
d_gene: -
CDR3nt: TGTGCCAGCAGACGGACAGCTAACTATGGCTACACCTTC
CDR3aa: CASRRTANYGYTF

j_gene: TRBJ2-2
v_gene: TRBV11-3
abundance: -
d_gene: -
CDR3nt: TGTGCCAGCAGCTTAGATAGCGGATATGGGACAACTTACACCGGGGAGCTGTTTTTT
CDR3aa: CASSLDSGYGTTYTGELFF

j_gene: TRBJ2-3
v_gene: TRBV28
abundance: -
d_gene: -
CDR3nt: TGTGCCAGCAGCCTGGGTCCCGTGGGGGGCACAGATACGCAGTATTTT
CDR3aa: CASSLGPVGGTDTQYF

j_gene: TRBJ1-5
v_gene: TRBV25-1
abundance: -
d_gene: -
CDR3nt: TGTGCCAGCAGTGAATGGGGCAGGGATCAGCCCCAGCATTTT
CDR3aa: CASSEWGRDQPQHF

j_gene: TRBJ1-2
v_gene: TRBV6-5
abundance: -
d_gene: TRBD1
CDR3nt: TGTGCCAGCAGTTATGTAGGGACAGGGGTCTATGGCTACACCTTC
CDR3aa: CASSYVGTGVYGYTF

j_gene: TRBJ2-5
v_gene: TRBV9
abundance: -
d_gene: -
CDR3nt: TGTGCCAGCAGCGTGCGGACGGGCGTGGGAACCCAGTACTTC
CDR3aa: CASSVRTGVGTQYF

j_gene: TRBJ2-1
v_gene: TRBV25-1
abundance: -
d_gene: TRBD1
CDR3nt: TGTGCCAGCAGTGAACCCCCCGGCAGGGGGCGCAGTGATGAGCAGTTCTTC
CDR3aa: CASSEPPGRGRSDEQFF

j_gene: TRBJ2-3
v_gene: TRBV9
abundance: -
d_gene: -
CDR3nt: TGTGCCAGCAGCGTAGGGGCACACACAGATACGCAGTATTTT
CDR3aa: CASSVGAHTDTQYF

j_gene: TRBJ2-1
v_gene: TRBV9
abundance: -
d_gene: -
CDR3nt: TGTGCCAGCAGCGTAGCCGGGTGGGGGGCCGGTGAGCAGTTCTTC
CDR3aa: CASSVAGWGAGEQFF

j_gene: TRBJ1-4
v_gene: TRBV10-3
abundance: -
d_gene: TRBD1
CDR3nt: TGTGCCATCAGAGACAGGGGTCTGGAAAAACTGTTTTTT
CDR3aa: CAIRDRGLEKLFF

j_gene: TRBJ2-1
v_gene: TRBV7-7
abundance: -
d_gene: -
CDR3nt: TGTGCTAGCAGCCCGACGCATGGCGGCGTCAATGAGCAGTTCTTC
CDR3aa: CASSPTHGGVNEQFF